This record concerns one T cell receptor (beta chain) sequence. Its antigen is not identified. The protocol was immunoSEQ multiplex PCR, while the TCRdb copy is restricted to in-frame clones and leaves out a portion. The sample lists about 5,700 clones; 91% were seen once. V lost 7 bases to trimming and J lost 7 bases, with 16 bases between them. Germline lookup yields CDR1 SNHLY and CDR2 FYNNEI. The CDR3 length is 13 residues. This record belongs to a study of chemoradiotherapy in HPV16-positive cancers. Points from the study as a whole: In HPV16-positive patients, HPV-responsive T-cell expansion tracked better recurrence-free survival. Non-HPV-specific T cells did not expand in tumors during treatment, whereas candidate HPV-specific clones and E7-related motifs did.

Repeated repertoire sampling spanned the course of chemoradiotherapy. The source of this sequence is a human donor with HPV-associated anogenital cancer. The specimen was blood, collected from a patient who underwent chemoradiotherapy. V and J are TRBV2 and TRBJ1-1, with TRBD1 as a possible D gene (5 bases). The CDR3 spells CASNRGGRSEAFF. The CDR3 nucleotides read TGTGCCAGCAATCGCGGGGGGAGAAGTGAAGCTTTCTTT.